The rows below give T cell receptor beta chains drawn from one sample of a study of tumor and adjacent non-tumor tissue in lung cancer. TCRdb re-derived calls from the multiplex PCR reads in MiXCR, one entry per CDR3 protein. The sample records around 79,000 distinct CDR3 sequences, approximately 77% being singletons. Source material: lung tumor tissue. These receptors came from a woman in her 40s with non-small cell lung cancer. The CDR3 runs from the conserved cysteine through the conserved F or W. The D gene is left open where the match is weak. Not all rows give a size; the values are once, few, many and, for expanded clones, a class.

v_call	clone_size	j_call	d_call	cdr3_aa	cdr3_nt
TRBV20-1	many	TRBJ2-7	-	CSAPGEDLYEQYF	TGCAGTGCTCCGGGAGAGGACCTCTACGAGCAGTACTTC
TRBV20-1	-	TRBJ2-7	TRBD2	CSARDRLMGTSRAYEQYF	TGCAGTGCTAGAGATAGGTTAATGGGGACTAGCCGAGCCTACGAGCAGTACTTC
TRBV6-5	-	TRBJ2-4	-	CASSRTVWNIQYF	TGTGCCAGCAGCCGGACAGTGTGGAACATTCAGTACTTC
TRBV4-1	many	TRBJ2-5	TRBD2	CASSQEPLTTLAGVRETQYF	TGCGCCAGCAGCCAAGAACCCCTCACCACACTAGCGGGAGTCCGGGAGACCCAGTACTTC
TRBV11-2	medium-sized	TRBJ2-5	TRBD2	CASSISGGAWETQYF	TGTGCCAGCAGCATTAGCGGGGGGGCTTGGGAGACCCAGTACTTC
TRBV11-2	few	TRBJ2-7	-	CASSLVTNSYEQYF	TGTGCCAGTAGTTTAGTCACAAACTCCTACGAGCAGTACTTC
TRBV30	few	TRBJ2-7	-	CAWSRRGYEQYF	TGTGCCTGGAGTCGCAGGGGCTACGAGCAGTACTTC
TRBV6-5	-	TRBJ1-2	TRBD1	CASSRTGSANYGYTF	TGTGCCAGCAGTCGGACAGGCTCAGCTAACTATGGTTACACCTTC
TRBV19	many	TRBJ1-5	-	CATRGRRGNQPQHF	TGTGCCACTAGGGGCAGGAGGGGGAATCAGCCCCAGCATTTT
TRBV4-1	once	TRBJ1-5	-	CASSRDSYPSNKPHHF	TGCGCCAGCAGCCGAGACAGCTACCCTAGCAATAAGCCCCATCATTTT
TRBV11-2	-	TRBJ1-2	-	CACSFDRQGYTF	TGTGCCTGCAGCTTTGACCGACAAGGGTACACCTTC
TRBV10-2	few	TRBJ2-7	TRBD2	CASKLTPGGGEQYF	TGTGCCAGCAAATTGACGCCTGGCGGGGGCGAGCAGTACTTC
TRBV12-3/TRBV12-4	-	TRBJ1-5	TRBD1	CASSFKGGINQSQHF	TGTGCTAGCAGTTTTAAAGGGGGCATTAATCAGTCCCAGCATTTT
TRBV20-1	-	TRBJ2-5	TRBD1	CIATDRGKPGTQYF	TGCATTGCTACGGACAGGGGGAAGCCCGGGACCCAGTACTTC
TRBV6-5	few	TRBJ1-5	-	CASSYTAGADQPQHF	TGTGCCAGCAGTTACACCGCAGGGGCAGACCAGCCCCAGCATTTT
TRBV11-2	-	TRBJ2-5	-	CASIKFGQAQEAQYF	TGTGCCAGCATCAAATTCGGGCAGGCACAAGAGGCCCAGTACTTC
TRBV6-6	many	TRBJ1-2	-	CASSYSLQGFSYGYTF	TGTGCCAGCAGTTACTCTTTACAGGGATTTAGCTATGGCTACACCTTC
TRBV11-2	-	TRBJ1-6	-	CANSLVSRNNSPLHF	TGTGCCAACAGCTTAGTCTCGAGGAATAATTCACCCCTCCACTTT
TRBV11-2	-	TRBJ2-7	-	CASSRIGFEQYF	TGTGCTAGTAGCCGGATAGGGTTCGAGCAGTACTTC
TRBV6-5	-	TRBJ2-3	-	CASSYSAGTRYF	TGTGCCAGCAGTTACTCTGCGGGTACGCGGTATTTT
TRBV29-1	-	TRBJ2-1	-	CSVEALGPLNNVQFF	TGCAGTGTTGAAGCTTTGGGACCACTAAACAATGTGCAGTTCTTC
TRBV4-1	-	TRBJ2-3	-	CASGPVRSSTDTQYF	TGCGCCAGCGGTCCCGTCCGGTCAAGCACAGATACGCAGTATTTT
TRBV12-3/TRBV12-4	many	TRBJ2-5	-	CASSSGRTYQETQYF	TGTGCCAGCAGTTCCGGACGGACGTACCAAGAGACCCAGTACTTC
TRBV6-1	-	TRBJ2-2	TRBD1	CAGSTPGTGDTGELFF	TGTGCCGGCAGTACACCCGGGACAGGGGACACCGGGGAGCTGTTCTTT
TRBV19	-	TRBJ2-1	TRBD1	CASSIPDRGDIRYNEQFF	TGTGCCAGTAGTATCCCTGACAGGGGGGATATCAGGTACAATGAGCAGTTCTTC
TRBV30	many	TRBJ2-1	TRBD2	CAGERDGVNEQFF	TGTGCCGGGGAGCGGGATGGGGTCAATGAGCAGTTCTTC
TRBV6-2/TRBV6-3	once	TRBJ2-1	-	CASSYSTNRVSNEEFF	TGTGCCAGCAGTTACTCGACTAACAGGGTCAGCAATGAGGAGTTCTTC
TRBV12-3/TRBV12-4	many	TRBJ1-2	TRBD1	CASSTGQAIYGYTF	TGTGCCAGCAGTACGGGACAGGCAATTTATGGCTACACCTTC
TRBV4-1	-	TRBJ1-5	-	CASSLTPTIAKPQHF	TGCGCCAGCAGCCTAACTCCCACCATCGCCAAGCCCCAGCATTTT
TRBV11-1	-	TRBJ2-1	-	CASCLHRGRDQFF	TGTGCCAGCTGCTTACATAGGGGAAGGGATCAGTTCTTC
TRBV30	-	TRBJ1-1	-	CASTGGQDTEAFF	TGTGCCTCGACCGGGGGGCAGGACACTGAAGCTTTCTTT
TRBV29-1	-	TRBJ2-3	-	CSFAARGVGTDTQYF	TGCAGCTTTGCAGCGAGAGGGGTCGGGACAGATACGCAGTATTTT
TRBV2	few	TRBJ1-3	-	CASRSTGNTIYF	TGTGCCAGTCGGAGCACTGGAAACACCATATATTTT
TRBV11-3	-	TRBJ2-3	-	CASRGGGRNTHYF	TGTGCCAGCCGTGGTGGGGGCCGGAATACGCATTATTTT
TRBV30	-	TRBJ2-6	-	CVWSSLRQVLSSGDNVLTF	TGTGTCTGGAGTTCTCTTCGACAGGTCCTATCCTCTGGGGACAACGTCCTGACTTTC
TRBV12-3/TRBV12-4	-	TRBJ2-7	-	CPSILREAYEQYF	TGTCCCAGCATTCTCAGGGAGGCCTACGAGCAGTACTTC
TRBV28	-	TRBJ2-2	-	CACSLWAGELFF	TGTGCCTGCAGCTTATGGGCCGGGGAGCTGTTTTTT
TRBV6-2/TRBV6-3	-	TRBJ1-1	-	CASSPSIINTEAFF	TGTGCCAGCAGTCCATCGATCATCAACACCGAAGCTTTCTTT
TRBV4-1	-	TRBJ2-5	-	CASSTTPGMEEIQYF	TGCGCCAGCAGCACGACCCCAGGGATGGAAGAGATCCAGTATTTC
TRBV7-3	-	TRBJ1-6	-	CDSSTTGNYNSPLHF	TGTGACAGCAGCACAACAGGGAACTATAATTCACCCCTCCACTTT
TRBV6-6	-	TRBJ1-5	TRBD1	CANSTQGAGQHQHF	TGTGCCAACAGCACACAGGGGGCAGGCCAGCACCAGCATTTT
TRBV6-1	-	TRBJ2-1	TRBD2	CTGRPLAGADNEQFF	TGTACCGGCAGACCACTAGCGGGGGCGGACAATGAGCAGTTCTTC
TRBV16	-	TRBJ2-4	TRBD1	CASSQVAGQAGIQYF	TGTGCCAGCAGCCAAGTTGCGGGACAGGCGGGCATTCAGTACTTC
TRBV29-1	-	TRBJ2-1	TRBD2	CSVEVPQRESYNEQFF	TGCAGTGTTGAAGTCCCCCAGCGGGAGTCCTACAATGAGCAGTTCTTC
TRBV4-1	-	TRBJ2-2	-	CASRGSGTWELFF	TGTGCCAGCAGGGGATCGGGCACCTGGGAGCTGTTTTTT
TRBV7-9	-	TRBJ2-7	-	CTSSFRSYEQYF	TGTACCAGCAGCTTTCGGAGCTACGAGCAGTATTTC
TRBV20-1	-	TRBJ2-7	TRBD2	CSACGGRTGGPLTLEQYF	TGCAGTGCTTGTGGGGGAAGGACGGGAGGGCCCTTAACGTTAGAGCAGTACTTC
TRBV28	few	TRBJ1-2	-	CAITVENYGYTF	TGTGCCATCACGGTTGAGAACTATGGCTACACCTTC
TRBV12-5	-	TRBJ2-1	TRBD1	CAGGLAGTGTGNEQFF	TGTGCTGGTGGTTTGGCTGGGACAGGGACGGGCAATGAGCAGTTCTTC
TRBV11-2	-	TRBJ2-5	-	CASSIFVGIQETRYF	TGTGCCAGCAGCATATTCGTCGGGATCCAAGAGACCCGGTATTTC
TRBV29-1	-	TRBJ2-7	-	CSVEGSTSYEHYF	TGCAGCGTTGAAGGTTCCACCTCTTACGAGCACTACTTC
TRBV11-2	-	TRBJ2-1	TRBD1	CTSSLGGTGYNEQFF	TGTACAAGCAGCTTAGGTGGGACAGGGTACAATGAGCAATTCTTC
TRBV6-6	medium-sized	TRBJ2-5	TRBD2	CASSYGGLAGGRETQYF	TGTGCCAGCAGTTACGGGGGACTAGCGGGGGGAAGGGAGACCCAGTACTTC
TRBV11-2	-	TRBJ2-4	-	CASSLTGSINIQYF	TGTGCCAGCAGCCTCACGGGTAGTATAAACATTCAATACTTC
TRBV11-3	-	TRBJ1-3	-	CTSSLDLSGTIYF	TGTACCAGCAGCTTAGATCTCAGTGGCACCATATATTTT